The entry below describes one T cell receptor beta chain. The data originate from a study of shared clonotypes between healthy human individuals. The CDR3 is made up of 12 amino acids. Looked up from germline, CDR1 is LGHNA and CDR2 is YNFKEQ. The ends were cut back, 8 bases at V and 0 bases at J, with 7 bases in the middle. The assay was immunoSEQ multiplex PCR, and TCRdb's table has in-frame clones only and misses some. The sample lists about 1.1 million clones; around three quarters were seen once. Sequenced: memory CD4+ T cells from PBMCs. The subset: CD45RA-negative fraction. This sequence joins TRBV4-2 and TRBJ1-2; D is unclear. The clonotype was recovered from a man younger than 35 in good health. Some clones in this sample may be carry-over from other donors' samples. The CDR3: CASGPANYGYTF. In nucleotides, the CDR3 is TGTGCCAGCGGTCCCGCTAACTATGGCTACACCTTC.